This T cell receptor beta chain was found in a study of blood T cell repertoires in COVID-19. Study context: Donors of Cohort 3 who recovered were those that had two negative PCRs, clearance, or symptom resolution. T cells, B-cell-depleted T cells, or PBMCs supplied cDNA or gDNA.

Under the authors' procedure: Researchers report that nucleated cell counts were estimated from reference gene primer amplification. Using immunoSEQ multiplex PCR, the repertoire was profiled, and TCRdb retains in-frame clones only, with some absent. V, J and clone size were drawn from that table, and D and trimming were deduced from the DNA. The data show around 190,000 clones, roughly 86% seen once. Germline CDR1 reads SQVTM; CDR2 reads ANQGSEA. V was pared by 0 bases and J by 0 bases, with 3 bases between. The CDR3 is 13 residues long. Membership in each cohort depended on participant-reported clinical history.

The chain carries TRBV29-1 and TRBJ1-3; D remains ambiguous. This clonotype originated in a woman between 35 and 50 years old in a cohort exposed to, infected with or recovered from COVID-19 (not recorded which). Specimen: PBMCs or T cells enriched from blood (not recorded which). The DNA of the CDR3 is TGCAGCGTTGAAGATAGCTCTGGAAACACCATATATTTT. This sequence encodes CSVEDSSGNTIYF.